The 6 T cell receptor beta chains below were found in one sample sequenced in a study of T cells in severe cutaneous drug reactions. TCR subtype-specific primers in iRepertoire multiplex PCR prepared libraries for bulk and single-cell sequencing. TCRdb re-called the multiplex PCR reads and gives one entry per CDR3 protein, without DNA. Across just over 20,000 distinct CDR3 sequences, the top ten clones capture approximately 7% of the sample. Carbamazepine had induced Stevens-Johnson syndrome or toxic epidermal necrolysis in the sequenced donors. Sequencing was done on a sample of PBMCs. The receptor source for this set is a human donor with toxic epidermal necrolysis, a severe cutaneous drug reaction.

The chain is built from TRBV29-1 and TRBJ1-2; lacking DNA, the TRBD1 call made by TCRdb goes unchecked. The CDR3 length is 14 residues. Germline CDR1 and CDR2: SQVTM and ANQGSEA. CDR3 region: CSVEVQGENYGYTF.

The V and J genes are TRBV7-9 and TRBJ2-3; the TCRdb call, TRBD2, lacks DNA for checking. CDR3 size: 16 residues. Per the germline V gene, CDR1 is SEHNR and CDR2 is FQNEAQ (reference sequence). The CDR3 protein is CASSLGGAGGTDTQYF.

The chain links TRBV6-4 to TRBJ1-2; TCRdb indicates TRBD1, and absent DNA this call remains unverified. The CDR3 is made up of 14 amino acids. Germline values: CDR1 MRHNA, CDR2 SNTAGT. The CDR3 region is CASTGTGAFYGYTF.

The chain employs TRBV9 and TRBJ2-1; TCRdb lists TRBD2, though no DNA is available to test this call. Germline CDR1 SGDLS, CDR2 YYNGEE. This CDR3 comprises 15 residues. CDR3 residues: CASSVGTSSYNEQFF.

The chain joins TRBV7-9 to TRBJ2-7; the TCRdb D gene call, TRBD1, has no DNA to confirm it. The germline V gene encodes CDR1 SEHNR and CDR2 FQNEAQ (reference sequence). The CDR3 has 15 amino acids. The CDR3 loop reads CASSARDRGNYEQYF.

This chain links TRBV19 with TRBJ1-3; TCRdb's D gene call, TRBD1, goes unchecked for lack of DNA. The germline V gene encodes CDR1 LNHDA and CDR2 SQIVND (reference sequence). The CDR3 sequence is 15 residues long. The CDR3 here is CASRGTGVNGNTIYF.